This TCR beta chain was captured in a study of shared clonotypes between healthy human individuals. CD8 cells classed as naive were CD45RO-negative and positively selected for CCR7, excluding terminally differentiated effector memory CD45RA+ cells. Sorted-subset replicate PCRs used 150 to 200 ng DNA, 30,000 or so T cell genomes. Repertoires were generated with immunoSEQ multiplex PCR, while TCRdb's copy carries only in-frame clones and drops some. Of about 2,100,000 clones in the sample, about 92% were seen once. The CDR3 consists of 14 residues. Germline CDR1 and CDR2: KGHSH and LQKENI. The V end lost 2 bases, the J end lost 3 bases, and 11 bases lay between the germline ends.

This TCR derives from a man between 18 and 35 years old in good health. Some clones in this sample may be carry-over from other donors' samples. Sequenced sample: naive CD8+ T cells from PBMCs. The chain joins TRBV18 to TRBJ2-7; D is possibly TRBD1 or TRBD2 (5 bases each). This CDR3 is CASSPGDGHYEQYF. As DNA, the CDR3 is TGTGCCAGCTCACCAGGGGACGGTCACTACGAGCAGTACTTC.